One and the same sample provided the 32 T cell receptor beta chains below, sequenced in a study of blood T cell repertoires in COVID-19. Using immunoSEQ multiplex PCR, the repertoire was profiled, and TCRdb retains in-frame clones only, with some absent. The repertoire consists of 210,000 or so clones, with 70% to 85% occurring once and the leading ten covering approximately 1.8%. The sample comprised PBMCs or T cells enriched from blood (not recorded which). These TCRs come from a man aged 60 to 75 who had recovered from COVID-19.

The chain recombines TRBV19 with TRBJ1-1, with D possibly TRBD1 on 6 matching bases. Germline loops: CDR1 LNHDA, CDR2 SQIVND (reference sequence). The CDR3 contains 12 residues. The V gene lost 3 bases and the J gene lost 8 bases, with 10 bases spanning the gap. The CDR3 coding sequence is TGTGCCAGTAGTATTTACAGGGACGAAGCTTTCTTT. Translating gives CASSIYRDEAFF.

The genes are TRBV19 and TRBJ2-3; possible D gene TRBD2, 6 bases. V shed 3 bases and J shed 2 bases, with 12 bases lying between them. CDR1 and CDR2 from the germline V gene are LNHDA and SQIVND (reference sequence). CDR3 length: 15 amino acids. The CDR3 spells CASSIGTLFTDTQYF. CDR3 bases: TGTGCCAGTAGTATCGGGACTCTCTTCACAGATACGCAGTATTTT.

The chain has TRBV4-3 and TRBJ2-5; tentatively, D is TRBD2 (6 bases). V gave up 4 bases and J gave up 5 bases, with 14 bases separating them. Germline V gene lookup returns CDR1 LGHNA and CDR2 YSLEER. CDR3 length: 14 amino acids. The CDR3: CASSPDYFGETQYF. The CDR3 DNA sequence: TGCGCCAGCAGCCCGGACTATTTCGGGGAGACCCAGTACTTC.

The chain has TRBV10-3 and TRBJ1-2, with D maybe TRBD1 (5 bases). Germline lookup yields CDR1 ENHRY and CDR2 SYGVKD. With 6 bases removed from V and 1 base from J, the gap between germline ends came to 6 bases. This CDR3 contains 12 residues. The CDR3: CAISGGNYGYTF. CDR3 DNA: TGTGCCATCAGCGGGGGTAACTATGGCTACACCTTC.

This clone was detected only once. V gene TRBV4-3 combines with J gene TRBJ2-7; weak D call: TRBD2 (6 bases). This CDR3 region has 13 residues. Germline CDR1 and CDR2: LGHNA and YSLEER. The V end was cut by 3 bases, the J end by 0 bases, with 6 bases between. CDR3 residues: CASSQRGSYEQYF. The CDR3 DNA reads as TGCGCCAGCAGCCAGCGGGGCTCCTACGAGCAGTACTTC.

A few counts support this clone. The gene calls are TRBV19 and TRBJ1-1, with unresolved D. The germline CDR1 and CDR2 sequences are LNHDA and SQIVND (reference sequence). Trimming took off 1 base at V and 11 bases at J, with 11 bases between the two ends. The CDR3 is 12 residues long. CDR3 sequence reads: CASSIVGREAFF. Here the CDR3 DNA reads TGTGCCAGTAGTATAGTCGGCCGGGAGGCTTTCTTT.

This clone came up once. V is TRBV19 and J is TRBJ2-3; 10 bases line up with TRBD2. The germline V gene has CDR1 LNHDA and CDR2 SQIVND (reference sequence). This CDR3 comprises 16 residues. The junction had 10 bases not matched to a gene; V was cut back by 7 bases and J by 3 bases. The CDR3 spells CASNPSPAGGTDTQYF. The CDR3 nucleotides read TGTGCCAGTAATCCCTCTCCAGCGGGGGGGACAGATACGCAGTATTTT.

Turning to this clone: One end of the junction fails to match germline, which may point to a read error. This chain uses TRBV11-2 with TRBJ1-2; D is perhaps TRBD1 (6 bases). Germline V gene lookup returns CDR1 SGHAT and CDR2 FQNNGV. CDR3 length: 13 residues. The CDR3 nucleotides are TGTGCCAGCAGCTTAAACCTCCCGGTAGGGGGAAATTTC. Protein sequence: CASSLNLPVGGNF.

The chain employs TRBV12-5 and TRBJ1-1; D remains unclear. CDR3 length equals 14 residues. V lost 1 base and J 11 bases, leaving 17 bases between the germline ends. Per germline, CDR1 LGHNT and CDR2 FRNRAP. CDR3 sequence (DNA): TGTGCTAGTGGTTTGGGCCGAGCTGTCCTGAGGGCTTTCTTT. Translating gives CASGLGRAVLRAFF. The full variable domain, its missing parts supplied by reference TRBV12-5 and TRBJ1-1, is DARVTQTPRHKVTEMGQEVTMRCQPILGHNTVFWYRQTMMQGLELLAYFRNRAPLDDSGMPKDRFSAEMPDATLATLKIQPSEPRDSAVYFCASGLGRAVLRAFFGQGTRLTVV.

The chain uses TRBV18 and TRBJ2-7, with D uncertain. Germline V gives CDR1 KGHSH, CDR2 LQKENI. The CDR3 consists of 12 residues. V lost 4 bases to trimming and J lost 1 base, with 5 bases between them. CDR3 DNA: TGTGCCAGCTCACTCCCGTCCTACGAGCAGTACTTC. Its translation: CASSLPSYEQYF.

The genes are TRBV3-1 (or the pseudogene TRBV3-2) and TRBJ1-2; possibly TRBD1 for D (5 bases). Between the trimmed V and J ends, which lost 4 bases and 4 bases, there was a span of 13 bases. CDR1 and CDR2 from the germline V gene are LGHDT and YNNKEL (reference sequence). This CDR3 is built from 14 residues. The chain's CDR3 is CASSPYTGGYGYTF. CDR3 nucleotide sequence: TGTGCCAGCAGCCCATACACGGGGGGCTATGGCTACACCTTC.

The chain recombines TRBV9 with TRBJ1-2; D perhaps matches TRBD1 (6 bases). V gave up 0 bases and J gave up 1 base, with 13 bases separating them. This CDR3 has 16 residues. The germline V gene encodes CDR1 SGDLS and CDR2 YYNGEE. CDR3 nucleotides: TGTGCCAGCAGCGTAGCTATCTCAGGGGTTAACTATGGCTACACCTTC. Encoded protein: CASSVAISGVNYGYTF. Variable domain in full (rest from reference TRBV9 and TRBJ1-2): DSGVTQTPKHLITATGQRVTLRCSPRSGDLSVYWYQQSLDQGLQFLIQYYNGEERAKGNILERFSAQQFPDLHSELNLSSLELGDSALYFCASSVAISGVNYGYTFGSGTRLTVV.

The rearrangement uses TRBV11-3 and TRBJ2-1; 7 bases fit TRBD2. The V and J ends lost 5 bases and 12 bases, in that order; junction bases with no gene match: 16. Germline V CDR1 and CDR2: SGHNT, YENEEA. This CDR3 has 15 amino acids. The CDR3 here is CASSPRDFGRGVQFF. The CDR3 DNA follows: TGTGCCAGCAGCCCGAGGGACTTTGGGAGGGGAGTGCAGTTCTTC.

V and J are TRBV7-2 and TRBJ2-5, with TRBD2 as a possible D gene (6 bases). The germline gives CDR1 SGHTA, CDR2 FQGNSA. The CDR3 runs to 14 residues. V lost 1 base and J 9 bases, leaving 15 bases between the germline ends. For the CDR3, the DNA is TGTGCCAGCAGCTTAGATTTGCGGGGAGGTTCCCAGTACTTC. Translating gives CASSLDLRGGSQYF.

With regard to this clone: Germline and junction disagree at one end, which may indicate a read error. The chain carries TRBV7-2 and TRBJ2-1, with 7 positions matching TRBD2. Per the germline V gene, CDR1 is SGHTA and CDR2 is FQGNSA. This CDR3 contains 12 residues. The CDR3 DNA follows: TGTGCCAGCAGTCTGGCTCGGGGGGAGCGGTTCTTC. This gives the protein CASSLARGERFF.

The chain couples TRBV5-6 to TRBJ1-1; the D gene is possibly TRBD1 (5 bases). Germline lookup yields CDR1 SGHDT and CDR2 YYEEEE. V was pared by 3 bases and J by 0 bases, with 21 bases between. CDR3 length: 18 amino acids. DNA for the CDR3: TGTGCCAGCAGCTCCCCCACAGGCGCCGTCCTGATGAACACTGAAGCTTTCTTT. The encoded protein is CASSSPTGAVLMNTEAFF.

The chain employs TRBV19 and TRBJ2-3, with TRBD2 identical over 8 bases. CDR1 is LNHDA and CDR2 is SQIVND in the germline V gene (reference sequence). CDR3 length: 16 residues. V lost 4 bases to trimming and J lost 4 bases; unmatched junction nucleotides: 10. DNA of the CDR3: TGTGCCAGTAGTAGAGATTTGGCGGGGGGCCCAGATACGCAGTATTTT. Protein product: CASSRDLAGGPDTQYF.

The CDR3 is CASSYSYRGPSYEQYF. The CDR3, as DNA: TGTGCCAGCAGTTACTCGTATAGGGGGCCGTCCTACGAGCAGTACTTC. This chain links TRBV6-2 or TRBV6-3 with TRBJ2-7, with 7 bases lining up with TRBD1. The CDR3 consists of 16 residues. Germline lookup yields CDR1 MNHEY and CDR2 SVGEGT. J lost 1 base, V lost 0 bases, and 6 bases had no gene match.

The chain is built from TRBV5-1 and TRBJ2-3, with 9 bases that match TRBD1. V was clipped by 4 bases and J by 1 base; unmatched bases: 7. Germline CDR1 and CDR2: SGHRS and YFSETQ. This CDR3 has 16 residues. The CDR3: CASSSSTGGGTDTQYF. DNA of the CDR3: TGCGCCAGCAGCAGCTCGACAGGGGGGGGCACAGATACGCAGTATTTT.

The chain has TRBV7-2 and TRBJ2-3; no definite D call. The CDR3 consists of 14 residues. The germline V gene encodes CDR1 SGHTA and CDR2 FQGNSA. V was cut by 2 bases and J by 4 bases, with 10 bases left in between. The CDR3 DNA reads TGTGCCAGCAGCTTACACATTTTCCCAGATACGCAGTATTTT. Its translation is CASSLHIFPDTQYF.

This clone was observed once. The sample has other DNA sequences that encode this CDR3 too. The chain links TRBV6-5 to TRBJ2-3, with a weak D call TRBD2 (5 bases). Germline V gene lookup returns CDR1 MNHEY and CDR2 SVGAGI. V was clipped by 6 bases and J by 3 bases, with 10 bases between them. The CDR3 sequence is 13 residues long. The CDR3 sequence is CASSLRGTDTQYF. Written as DNA, the CDR3 is TGTGCCAGCAGCTTACGGGGAACAGATACGCAGTATTTT.

V is TRBV7-2 and J is TRBJ1-3; the D is unclear. This CDR3 spans 12 amino acids. V was pared by 7 bases and J by 3 bases, with 7 bases between. Germline lookup yields CDR1 SGHTA and CDR2 FQGNSA. The CDR3 spells CASTTFGNTIYF. The CDR3 coding sequence is TGTGCCAGCACCACATTTGGAAACACCATATATTTT.

This clone was picked up one time. The chain has TRBV27 and TRBJ1-6; no clear D gene. Trimming took off 7 bases at V and 1 base at J, with 29 bases between the two ends. CDR3 length: 21 amino acids. The germline CDR1 and CDR2 sequences are MNHEY and SMNVEV (reference sequence). CDR3 in amino acids: CASTLRMGRAGTLSYNSPLHF. For the CDR3, the DNA is TGTGCCAGCACTCTTAGGATGGGGAGAGCCGGTACTTTATCCTATAATTCACCCCTCCACTTT.

This chain uses TRBV2 with TRBJ2-5; TRBD1 matches 9 bases. V was pared by 4 bases and J by 5 bases, with 5 bases of the junction left unmatched. CDR1 and CDR2 from the germline V gene are SNHLY and FYNNEI. The CDR3 has 14 amino acids. The CDR3 sequence is CASSGGTGSETQYF. For the CDR3, the DNA is TGTGCCAGCAGTGGGGGGACAGGGAGTGAGACCCAGTACTTC.

This clone was recorded a few times. The CDR3 DNA reads as TGTGCCAGCTCATCGCAGGTCTTCGACGGCTATGGCTACACCTTC. Translation gives CASSSQVFDGYGYTF. This sequence joins TRBV18 and TRBJ1-2; D is ambiguous. V lost 5 bases and J 4 bases, leaving 17 bases between the germline ends. CDR1 KGHSH and CDR2 LQKENI come from the germline V gene. CDR3 length: 15 amino acids.

V and J are TRBV27 and TRBJ1-1; 8 nucleotides match TRBD1. Germline V lookup: CDR1 MNHEY, CDR2 SMNVEV (reference sequence). The CDR3 spans 15 residues. V was clipped by 0 bases and J by 1 base; unmatched bases: 1. In nucleotides, the CDR3 is TGTGCCAGCAGTTTATCGCAGGGGGCGAACACTGAAGCTTTCTTT. Protein product: CASSLSQGANTEAFF.

The chain combines TRBV6-5 with TRBJ1-2; TRBD1 agrees at 9 bases. CDR3 size: 14 residues. Trimming cost V 2 bases and J 6 bases; bases outside gene matches: 4. The V gene's germline CDR1 is MNHEY and CDR2 SVGAGI. CDR3 sequence: CASSYGGTGNGYTF. The DNA for the CDR3 is TGTGCCAGCAGTTACGGAGGGACAGGGAATGGCTACACCTTC.

This rearrangement joins TRBV5-1 to TRBJ1-1; 8 positions agree with TRBD1. Per germline, CDR1 SGHRS and CDR2 YFSETQ. Trimming at V came to 2 bases and at J to 5 bases, leaving 8 bases not matched to a gene. CDR3 length: 15 amino acids. CDR3 bases: TGCGCCAGCAGCTTTGGGGGGACAGGTCAGACTGAAGCTTTCTTT. Encoded protein: CASSFGGTGQTEAFF.

Concerning this clone itself: The same CDR3 is also encoded by other DNA sequences in this sample. The CDR3 DNA reads as TGCAGCGCCGCCGGGCGGGGGAACACTGAAGCTTTCTTT. As protein: CSAAGRGNTEAFF. The chain carries TRBV29-1 and TRBJ1-1, with unresolved D. Between the trimmed V and J ends, which lost 7 bases and 1 base, there was a span of 13 bases. The CDR3 is made up of 13 amino acids. Germline CDR1 and CDR2: SQVTM and ANQGSEA.

The genes are TRBV10-2 and TRBJ1-2; the D is unclear. Between the trimmed V and J ends, which lost 0 bases and 4 bases, there was a span of 9 bases. There are 14 residues in the CDR3. CDR1 WSHSY and CDR2 SAAADI come from the germline V gene. The CDR3 sequence is CASSESPEVYGYTF. The CDR3 DNA is TGCGCCAGCAGTGAGTCTCCAGAAGTCTATGGCTACACCTTC.

This rearrangement joins TRBV6-2 or TRBV6-3 to TRBJ1-5, with TRBD1 matching 9 bases. Trimming took 2 bases from V and 7 from J; bases not matched to a gene: 9. CDR1 and CDR2 from the germline V gene are MNHEY and SVGEGT. The CDR3 extends over 16 amino acids. The CDR3 loop is CASSYPRTGESQPQHF. CDR3 DNA sequence: TGTGCCAGCAGTTACCCGAGGACAGGGGAGTCCCAGCCCCAGCATTTT.

This sequence joins TRBV7-9 and TRBJ2-7; 12 bases are a match to TRBD2. V shed 3 bases and J 7 bases; nucleotides not matched to a gene: 10. This CDR3 is built from 16 residues. The germline CDR1 and CDR2 sequences are SEHNR and FQNEAQ (reference sequence). The CDR3 DNA reads TGTGCCAGCAGCTTCAGACTAGCGGGGGATCAAGCGGAGCAGTACTTC. It yields the protein CASSFRLAGDQAEQYF.